These 30 T cell receptor beta chains were sequenced from one sample in a study of CD8 T cells in Susac syndrome. RNA totalling roughly 0.5 to 1 ug underwent reverse transcription with random hexamers. TCRdb fed the immunoSEQ multiplex PCR reads into MiXCR, producing one record per CDR3 protein. The repertoire holds some 250,000 distinct CDR3 sequences, with 90% to 97% as singletons. Material: CD4+ T cells from PBMCs. The receptors were sampled from a human donor with Susac syndrome.

The rearrangement links TRBV5-1 to TRBJ2-3, with 8 bases fitting TRBD2. V dropped 4 bases and J dropped 2; count of bases not matched to a gene: 3. This CDR3 spans 14 amino acids. Looked up from germline, CDR1 is SGHRS and CDR2 is YFSETQ. As DNA, the CDR3 is TGCGCCAGCAGCAGACTAGCGCCCACAGATACGCAGTATTTT. The encoded protein is CASSRLAPTDTQYF.

This clonotype was found a few times. The chain is built from TRBV29-1 and TRBJ2-1; D is uncertain. Germline V gene data show CDR1 as SQVTM and CDR2 as ANQGSEA. Trimming shortened V by 4 bases and J by 9 bases, and 1 base separated the two germline ends. The CDR3 covers 8 residues. CDR3 sequence: CSVGEQFF. The DNA of the CDR3 is TGCAGCGTTGGTGAGCAGTTCTTC.

The chain uses TRBV30 and TRBJ2-7; D uncertain. The CDR3 is 14 amino acids. V was pared by 4 bases and J by 2 bases, with 15 bases between. Germline V gives CDR1 GTSNPN, CDR2 SVGIG (reference sequence). The CDR3 here is CAWTRKVETYEQYF. The CDR3 DNA sequence: TGTGCCTGGACCCGGAAGGTGGAGACCTACGAGCAGTACTTC.

The chain combines TRBV6-2 or TRBV6-3 with TRBJ2-7, with 7 bases that match TRBD1. The germline gives CDR1 MNHEY, CDR2 SVGEGT. This CDR3 region has 14 residues. Trimming took 7 bases from V and 3 from J; bases not matched to a gene: 9. The CDR3 nucleotides read TGTGCCAGCAAAATCGACAGGGCTATCTACGAGCAGTACTTC. Translated: CASKIDRAIYEQYF.

The chain links TRBV18 to TRBJ1-2; tentative D call: TRBD1 (5 bases). The V gene lost 5 bases and the J gene lost 0 bases, with 25 bases spanning the gap. Per the germline V gene, CDR1 is KGHSH and CDR2 is LQKENI. The CDR3 length is 19 residues. The CDR3 DNA reads as TGTGCCAGCTCATCACGGGGACCCACAACCGATGGGGCTAACTATGGCTACACCTTC. Its protein is CASSSRGPTTDGANYGYTF.

The chain recombines TRBV6-6 with TRBJ1-2, with a possible D match to TRBD1 (5 bases). The CDR3 spans 14 residues. Germline CDR1 MNHNY, CDR2 SVGAGI (reference sequence). Trimming took 5 bases from V and 7 from J, leaving 17 bases between them. Here the CDR3 reads CASSPRGFSGGYTF. CDR3 bases: TGTGCCAGCAGTCCCCGGGGGTTCTCTGGTGGCTACACCTTC.

The V call is TRBV19, the J call TRBJ1-1; D gene uncertain. The germline V gene encodes CDR1 LNHDA and CDR2 SQIVND (reference sequence). This CDR3 is 15 amino acids long. The ends were cut back, 8 bases at V and 1 base at J, with 17 bases in the middle. The CDR3: CASSLARVANTEAFF. CDR3 DNA: TGTGCCAGTTCCCTCGCTAGGGTGGCGAACACTGAAGCTTTCTTT.

This clonotype was seen only a few times. This chain joins TRBV5-4 and TRBJ1-1; D uncertain. Germline V CDR1 and CDR2: SGHNT, YYREEE (reference sequence). The V gene lost 1 base and the J gene lost 3 bases, with 4 bases spanning the gap. The CDR3 consists of 12 residues. The CDR3 is CASSLRDTEAFF. In DNA form, the CDR3 reads TGTGCCAGCAGCTTGAGGGACACTGAAGCTTTCTTT.

The chain combines TRBV30 with TRBJ2-7, with 9 bases that match TRBD1. V dropped 2 bases and J dropped 1; count of bases not matched to a gene: 6. Germline lookup yields CDR1 GTSNPN and CDR2 SVGIG (reference sequence). The CDR3 spans 15 residues. The CDR3 DNA is TGTGCCTGGAGTTCTAAGGGACAGGGATCCTACGAGCAGTACTTC. Translated, it gives CAWSSKGQGSYEQYF.

The rearrangement uses TRBV5-6 and TRBJ1-1; TRBD1 aligns across 7 bases. The V segment lost 5 bases and the J segment 1 base; nucleotides outside the gene matches: 5. Germline V CDR1 and CDR2: SGHDT, YYEEEE. The CDR3 is 14 residues long. The CDR3 loop reads CASRQKGANTEAFF. CDR3 DNA: TGTGCCAGCAGGCAAAAGGGGGCGAACACTGAAGCTTTCTTT. The entire variable domain, with the rest obtained from reference TRBV5-6 and TRBJ1-1, is as follows: DAGVTQSPTHLIKTRGQQVTLRCSPKSGHDTVSWYQQALGQGPQFIFQYYEEEERQRGNFPDRFSGHQFPNYSSELNVNALLLGDSALYLCASRQKGANTEAFFGQGTRLTVV.

The rearrangement joins TRBV24-1 to TRBJ2-6; D gene unclear. CDR1 is KGHDR, CDR2 SFDVKD, per germline. This CDR3 region has 12 residues. V shed 3 bases and J shed 11 bases, with 7 bases lying between them. The CDR3 spells CATSDPRDVLTF. The CDR3 DNA is TGTGCCACCAGTGATCCCCGGGACGTCCTGACTTTC.

V gene TRBV20-1 combines with J gene TRBJ2-7, with D unclear. The germline V and J ends were trimmed by 3 bases and 1 base, with 19 bases remaining between them. The CDR3 has 16 residues. The germline V gene has CDR1 DFQATT and CDR2 SNEGSKA (reference sequence). In nucleotides, the CDR3 is TGCAGTGCTAGTTTGGCGGAGCCCCGAGGATCCTACGAGCAGTACTTC. It specifies CSASLAEPRGSYEQYF.

The chain joins TRBV2 to TRBJ1-1; no definite D call. With 8 bases removed from V and 0 bases from J, the gap between germline ends came to 16 bases. The CDR3 totals 15 residues. In germline, CDR1 is SNHLY, CDR2 FYNNEI. The CDR3, as DNA: TGTGCCAGCCCTCCTTCGGCGAGGATGAACACTGAAGCTTTCTTT. Protein product: CASPPSARMNTEAFF.

The chain has TRBV28 and TRBJ2-1; D is perhaps TRBD2 (5 bases). The CDR3 is 16 amino acids. Germline V lookup: CDR1 MDHEN, CDR2 SYDVKM. Between the trimmed V and J ends, which lost 2 bases and 4 bases, there was a span of 15 bases. CDR3 nucleotide sequence: TGTGCCAGCAGTTTACCCTCGGCGGGTGGGTACAATGAGCAGTTCTTC. Its protein product is CASSLPSAGGYNEQFF.

The V call is TRBV2, the J call TRBJ2-7; 7 positions agree with TRBD1. The CDR3 length is 16 residues. The germline V gene has CDR1 SNHLY and CDR2 FYNNEI. J lost 1 base, V lost 2 bases, and 8 bases had no gene match. As DNA, the CDR3 is TGTGCCAGCAGTGAACCGGGACAGAGAACATCCTACGAGCAGTACTTC. Encoded protein: CASSEPGQRTSYEQYF.

The chain recombines TRBV29-1 with TRBJ1-2; D ambiguous. This CDR3 contains 11 residues. Germline V gene sequence: CDR1 SQVTM, CDR2 ANQGSEA. The V end was cut by 7 bases, the J end by 7 bases, with 13 bases between. The CDR3 nucleotides read TGCAGCGCCGACACCCTGCTTGGCTACACCTTC. This encodes CSADTLLGYTF.

The chain employs TRBV4-2 and TRBJ2-2, with 11 bases identical to TRBD1. The CDR3 extends over 14 amino acids. CDR1 is LGHNA, CDR2 YNFKEQ, per germline. The V segment lost 7 bases and the J segment 4 bases; nucleotides outside the gene matches: 2. In nucleotides, the CDR3 is TGTGCCAGCACTGGACAGGGGGCCACCGGGGAGCTGTTTTTT. Its protein is CASTGQGATGELFF.

This clonotype occurred once. The rearrangement uses TRBV2 and TRBJ1-5; TRBD1 agrees at 8 bases. The germline V gene encodes CDR1 SNHLY and CDR2 FYNNEI. The CDR3 has 15 amino acids. After removal of 5 bases from V and 4 bases from J, the junction contained 7 bases not matched to a gene. CDR3 protein: CASSPRDRINQPQHF. The CDR3 DNA reads TGTGCCAGCAGTCCCCGGGACAGGATTAATCAGCCCCAGCATTTT.

The rearrangement uses TRBV7-9 and TRBJ2-1; 8 bases are shared with TRBD2. Germline V gene data show CDR1 as SEHNR and CDR2 as FQNEAQ (reference sequence). V gave up 10 bases and J gave up 5 bases; unmatched junction bases: 10. The CDR3 loop spans 14 amino acids. The CDR3 DNA sequence: TGTGCCACCAACCGCGGGACTAGGAACAATGAGCAGTTCTTC. Amino acids: CATNRGTRNNEQFF.

V usage is TRBV7-3 and J usage is TRBJ1-2; D gene ambiguous. V was pared by 4 bases and J by 7 bases, with 22 bases between. CDR3 length equals 16 residues. Germline-derived CDR1 and CDR2 are SGHTA and FQGTGA. CDR3 nucleotides: TGTGCCAGCAGCTCTCCACCCAGGTTCCTCTATTGTGGCTACACCTTC. Translating it yields CASSSPPRFLYCGYTF.

The J gene is TRBJ1-1, the V gene TRBV7-9, with 10 bases that match TRBD1. Germline CDR1 and CDR2: SEHNR and FQNEAQ (reference sequence). J was trimmed by 4 bases and V by 3 bases; bases with no gene match: 5. The CDR3 length is 15 residues. The CDR3 loop is CASSLADRGSTEAFF. The CDR3 DNA reads as TGTGCCAGCAGCTTGGCGGACAGGGGGAGCACTGAAGCTTTCTTT.

The J gene is TRBJ2-1, the V gene TRBV11-3; TRBD1 or TRBD2 may be the D gene (6 bases each). The CDR3 sequence is 12 residues long. The germline V gene has CDR1 SGHNT and CDR2 YENEEA. Trimming shortened V by 7 bases and J by 9 bases, and 13 bases separated the two germline ends. The CDR3 coding sequence is TGTGCCAGCATCGGAGGGGGGCGTGAGCAGTTCTTC. Its protein is CASIGGGREQFF.

This clonotype was observed a single time. The V and J genes are TRBV23-1 and TRBJ1-1; tentative D call: TRBD1 (5 bases). TRBV23-1 is an ORF; its function is uncertain. The CDR3 covers 14 residues. Trimming took off 4 bases at V and 5 bases at J, with 14 bases between the two ends. The CDR3 nucleotides are TGCGCCAGCAGTCCCCCCGGGCGACAGACTGAAGCTTTCTTT. Translation gives CASSPPGRQTEAFF.

V usage is TRBV27 and J usage is TRBJ2-3; TRBD2 matches at 12 bases. The CDR3 contains 15 residues. Germline CDR1 MNHEY, CDR2 SMNVEV (reference sequence). V shed 6 bases, J shed 1 base, and the junction held 2 bases outside the gene matches. The CDR3 protein is CASSRLAGGTDTQYF. In nucleotides, the CDR3 is TGTGCCAGCAGCCGACTAGCGGGGGGCACAGATACGCAGTATTTT.

V is TRBV25-1 and J is TRBJ2-2; D unresolved. There are 13 residues in the CDR3. Germline V CDR1 and CDR2: MGHDK, SYGVNS. V lost 3 bases and J lost 7, with 9 bases in between. In DNA, the CDR3 is TGTGCCAGCAGTGATTCGCGTTTCGGGGAGCTGTTTTTT. Its protein is CASSDSRFGELFF. Together with reference TRBV25-1 and TRBJ2-2, the CDR3 gives the full variable domain: EADIYQTPRYLVIGTGKKITLECSQTMGHDKMYWYQQDPGMELHLIHYSYGVNSTEKGDLSSESTVSRIRTEHFPLTLESARPSHTSQYLCASSDSRFGELFFGEGSRLTVL.

V is TRBV27 and J is TRBJ2-7, with D unresolved. CDR1 is MNHEY and CDR2 is SMNVEV in the germline V gene (reference sequence). There are 13 residues in the CDR3. Trimming left V 4 bases short and J 0 bases short, with 7 bases between. The CDR3 nucleotides read TGTGCCAGCAGTTCTCAGAACTCCTACGAGCAGTACTTC. Protein sequence: CASSSQNSYEQYF.

This rearrangement joins TRBV7-3 to TRBJ2-3; maybe TRBD1 (5 bases). This CDR3 contains 14 residues. The germline CDR1 and CDR2 sequences are SGHTA and FQGTGA. V was cut by 3 bases and J by 6 bases, with 13 bases left in between. Here the CDR3 reads CASSLGPVMDTQYF. The CDR3 DNA reads TGTGCCAGCAGCTTGGGGCCTGTTATGGATACGCAGTATTTT.

V usage is TRBV6-5 and J usage is TRBJ2-1; TRBD2 aligns across 8 bases. The length of the CDR3 is 17 residues. Per the germline V gene, CDR1 is MNHEY and CDR2 is SVGAGI. The V and J ends lost 4 bases and 0 bases, in that order; junction bases with no gene match: 8. In nucleotides, the CDR3 is TGTGCCAGCAGTTTGGCAGGGAGCGGGAGCTCCTACAATGAGCAGTTCTTC. This translates into CASSLAGSGSSYNEQFF.

J is TRBJ2-2 and V is TRBV3-1; TRBD1 agrees at 8 bases. This CDR3 has 15 residues. V shed 4 bases, J shed 2 bases, and the junction held 3 bases outside the gene matches. CDR1 LGHDT and CDR2 YNNKEL come from the germline V gene (reference sequence). The CDR3 DNA sequence: TGTGCCAGCAGCCCCGGACAGGGAAACACCGGGGAGCTGTTTTTT. Residues: CASSPGQGNTGELFF.

The V call is TRBV25-1, the J call TRBJ2-7; D is possibly TRBD2 (6 bases). Germline V CDR1 and CDR2: MGHDK, SYGVNS. The length of the CDR3 is 12 residues. V lost 6 bases and J lost 2, with 8 bases in between. The CDR3 is CASSPGAYEQYF. CDR3 DNA: TGTGCCAGCAGCCCGGGGGCCTACGAGCAGTACTTC.